In this sample, the clone carrying this T cell receptor beta chain turned up many times. The sample carries other DNA sequences with the same CDR3. The data were taken from a study of shared clonotypes between healthy human individuals. Clones were read by immunoSEQ multiplex PCR, and TCRdb kept only the in-frame ones, dropping some. The sample has about 1 million clones; around four fifths are singletons. This CDR3 spans 13 amino acids. Germline V gene data show CDR1 as SQVTM and CDR2 as ANQGSEA. J was trimmed by 2 bases and V by 6 bases; bases with no gene match: 6. Sequenced sample: memory CD4+ T cells sorted from blood. Subset denoted: CD45RA-negative fraction. This clonotype was sampled from a man between 18 and 35 years old in good health. The gene calls are TRBV29-1 and TRBJ1-2; 7 bases line up with TRBD1. The CDR3 sequence: CSVVTGINYGYTF. CDR3 DNA sequence: TGCAGCGTCGTGACAGGGATCAACTATGGCTACACCTTC.